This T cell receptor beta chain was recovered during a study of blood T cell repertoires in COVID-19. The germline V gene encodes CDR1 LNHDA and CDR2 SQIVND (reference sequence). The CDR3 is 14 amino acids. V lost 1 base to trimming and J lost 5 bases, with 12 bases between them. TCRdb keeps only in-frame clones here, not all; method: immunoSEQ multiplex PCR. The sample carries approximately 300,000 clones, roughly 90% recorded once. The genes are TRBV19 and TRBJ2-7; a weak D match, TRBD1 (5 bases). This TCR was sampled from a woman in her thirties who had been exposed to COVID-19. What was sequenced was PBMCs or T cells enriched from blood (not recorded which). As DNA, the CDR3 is TGTGCCAGTAGTATAGGGGCTCAGGGTGACGAGCAGTACTTC. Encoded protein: CASSIGAQGDEQYF.